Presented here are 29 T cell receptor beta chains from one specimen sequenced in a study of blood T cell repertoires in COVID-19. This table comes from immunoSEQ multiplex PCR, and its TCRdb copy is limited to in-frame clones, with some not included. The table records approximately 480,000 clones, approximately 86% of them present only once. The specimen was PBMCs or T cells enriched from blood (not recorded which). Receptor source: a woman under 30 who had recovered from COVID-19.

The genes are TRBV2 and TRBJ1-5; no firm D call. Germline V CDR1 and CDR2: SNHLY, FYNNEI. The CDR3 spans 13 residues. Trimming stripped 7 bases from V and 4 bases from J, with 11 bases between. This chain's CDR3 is CASKIQENQPQHF. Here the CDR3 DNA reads TGTGCCAGCAAAATCCAGGAAAATCAGCCCCAGCATTTT. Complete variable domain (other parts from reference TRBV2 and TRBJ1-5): EPEVTQTPSHQVTQMGQEVILRCVPISNHLYFYWYRQILGQKVEFLVSFYNNEISEKSEIFDDQFSVERPDGSNFTLKIRSTKLEDSAMYFCASKIQENQPQHFGDGTRLSIL.

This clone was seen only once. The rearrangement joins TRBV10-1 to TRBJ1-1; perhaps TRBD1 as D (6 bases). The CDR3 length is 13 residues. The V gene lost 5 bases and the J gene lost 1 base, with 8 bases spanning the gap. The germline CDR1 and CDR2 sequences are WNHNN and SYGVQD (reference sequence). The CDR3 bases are TGCGCCAGCAGTTCACAGGGGAACACTGAAGCTTTCTTT. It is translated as CASSSQGNTEAFF.

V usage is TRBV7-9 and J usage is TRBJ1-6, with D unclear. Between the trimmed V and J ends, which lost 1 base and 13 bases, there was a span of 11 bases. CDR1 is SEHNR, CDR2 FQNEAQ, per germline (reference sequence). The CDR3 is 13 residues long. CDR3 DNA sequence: TGTGCCAGCAGCTTAGACCAGAGGTCTCCCCTCCACTTT. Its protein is CASSLDQRSPLHF.

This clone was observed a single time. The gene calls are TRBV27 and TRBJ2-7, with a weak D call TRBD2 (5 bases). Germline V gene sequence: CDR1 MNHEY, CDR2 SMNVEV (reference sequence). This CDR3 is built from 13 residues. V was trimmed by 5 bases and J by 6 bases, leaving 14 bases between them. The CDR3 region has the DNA TGTGCCAGCAGTCCCTTATTAGGAGGCGAGCAGTACTTC. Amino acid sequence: CASSPLLGGEQYF.

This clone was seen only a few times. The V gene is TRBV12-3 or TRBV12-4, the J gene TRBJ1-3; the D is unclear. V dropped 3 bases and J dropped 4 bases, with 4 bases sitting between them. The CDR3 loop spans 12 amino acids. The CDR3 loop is CASSLRGNTIYF. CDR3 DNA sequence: TGTGCCAGCAGTTTGAGGGGAAACACCATATATTTT.

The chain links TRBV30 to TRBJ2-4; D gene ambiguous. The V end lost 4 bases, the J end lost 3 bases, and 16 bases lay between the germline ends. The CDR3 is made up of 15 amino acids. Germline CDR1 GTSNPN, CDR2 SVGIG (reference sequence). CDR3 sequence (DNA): TGTGCCTGGACGTTGGTCCGAGAGTACAAAAACATTCAGTACTTC. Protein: CAWTLVREYKNIQYF.

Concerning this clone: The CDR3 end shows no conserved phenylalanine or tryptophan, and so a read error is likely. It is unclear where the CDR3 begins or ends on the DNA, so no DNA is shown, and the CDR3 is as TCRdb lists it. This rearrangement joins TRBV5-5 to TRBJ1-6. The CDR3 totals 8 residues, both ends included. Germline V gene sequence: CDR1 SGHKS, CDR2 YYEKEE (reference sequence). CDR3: CASSPGGG.

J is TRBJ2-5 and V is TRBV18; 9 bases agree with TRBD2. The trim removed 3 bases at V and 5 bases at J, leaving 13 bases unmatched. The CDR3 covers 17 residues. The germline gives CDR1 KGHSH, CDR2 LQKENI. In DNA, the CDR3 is TGTGCCAGCTCACCTCTTCCCCCAGCGGGGGGCCGGGAGACCCAGTACTTC. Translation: CASSPLPPAGGRETQYF. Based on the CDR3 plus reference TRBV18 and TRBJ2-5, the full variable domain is NAGVMQNPRHLVRRRGQEARLRCSPMKGHSHVYWYRQLPEEGLKFMVYLQKENIIDESGMPKERFSAEFPKEGPSILRIQQVVRGDSAAYFCASSPLPPAGGRETQYFGPGTRLLVL.

CDR3 in amino acids: CASSAGQGYVEAFF. CDR3 nucleotides: TGTGCCAGCAGCGCGGGACAGGGATATGTCGAAGCTTTCTTT. The chain links TRBV3-1 (or the pseudogene TRBV3-2) to TRBJ1-1; TRBD1 agrees at 9 bases. The CDR3 is made up of 14 amino acids. Germline assignment: CDR1 LGHDT and CDR2 YNNKEL (reference sequence). V dropped 5 bases and J dropped 8; count of bases not matched to a gene: 9.

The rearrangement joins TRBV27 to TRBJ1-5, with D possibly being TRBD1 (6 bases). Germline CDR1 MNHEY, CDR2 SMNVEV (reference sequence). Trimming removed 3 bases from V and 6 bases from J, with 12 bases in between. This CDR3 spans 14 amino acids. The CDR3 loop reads CASSLTGGVQPQHF. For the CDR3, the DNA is TGTGCCAGCAGTTTGACAGGAGGAGTTCAGCCCCAGCATTTT.

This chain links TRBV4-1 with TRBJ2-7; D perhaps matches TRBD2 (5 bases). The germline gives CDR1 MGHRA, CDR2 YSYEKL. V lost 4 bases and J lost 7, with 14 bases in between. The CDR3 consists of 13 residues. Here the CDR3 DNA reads TGCGCCAGCAGCCTCCGCCGGGGTCAGGAGCAGTACTTC. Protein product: CASSLRRGQEQYF.

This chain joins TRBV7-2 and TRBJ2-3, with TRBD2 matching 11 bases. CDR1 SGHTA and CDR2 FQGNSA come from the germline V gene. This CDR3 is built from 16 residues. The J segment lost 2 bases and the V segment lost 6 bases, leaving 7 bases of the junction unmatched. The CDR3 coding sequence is TGTGCCAGCAGACTTCCTAGCGGGGGGCCCACAGATACGCAGTATTTT. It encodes CASRLPSGGPTDTQYF.

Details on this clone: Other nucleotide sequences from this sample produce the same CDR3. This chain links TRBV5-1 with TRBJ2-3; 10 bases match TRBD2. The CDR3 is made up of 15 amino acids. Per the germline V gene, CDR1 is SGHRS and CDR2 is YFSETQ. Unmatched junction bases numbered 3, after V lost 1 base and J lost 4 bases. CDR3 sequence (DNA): TGCGCCAGCAGCTTGTTAGCGGGGGGTGCAGATACGCAGTATTTT. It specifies CASSLLAGGADTQYF.

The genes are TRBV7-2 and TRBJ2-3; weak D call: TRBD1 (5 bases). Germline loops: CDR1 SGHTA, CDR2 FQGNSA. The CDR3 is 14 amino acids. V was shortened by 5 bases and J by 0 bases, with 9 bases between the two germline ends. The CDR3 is CASSGWGSTDTQYF. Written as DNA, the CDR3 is TGTGCCAGCAGCGGCTGGGGCAGCACAGATACGCAGTATTTT.

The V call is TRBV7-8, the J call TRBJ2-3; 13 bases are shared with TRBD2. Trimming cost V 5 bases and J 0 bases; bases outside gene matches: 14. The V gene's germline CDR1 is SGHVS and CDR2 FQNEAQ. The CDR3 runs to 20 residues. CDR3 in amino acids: CASSATRLAGGWSSTDTQYF. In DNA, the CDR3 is TGTGCCAGCAGCGCGACGAGACTAGCGGGGGGTTGGAGTAGCACAGATACGCAGTATTTT.

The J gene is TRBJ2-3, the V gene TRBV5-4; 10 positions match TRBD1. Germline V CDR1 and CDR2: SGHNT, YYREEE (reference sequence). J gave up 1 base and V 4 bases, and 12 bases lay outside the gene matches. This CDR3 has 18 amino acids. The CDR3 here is CASSPPMDRGAGTDTQYF. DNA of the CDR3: TGTGCCAGCAGCCCCCCAATGGACAGGGGGGCAGGCACAGATACGCAGTATTTT.

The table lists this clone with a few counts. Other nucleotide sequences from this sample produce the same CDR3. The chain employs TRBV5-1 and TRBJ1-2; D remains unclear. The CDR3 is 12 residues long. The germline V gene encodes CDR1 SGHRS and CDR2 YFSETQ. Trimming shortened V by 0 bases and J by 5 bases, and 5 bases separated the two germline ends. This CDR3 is CASSLGGYGYTF. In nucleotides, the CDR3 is TGCGCCAGCAGCTTGGGAGGATATGGCTACACCTTC. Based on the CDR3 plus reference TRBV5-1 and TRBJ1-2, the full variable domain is KAGVTQTPRYLIKTRGQQVTLSCSPISGHRSVSWYQQTPGQGLQFLFEYFSETQRNKGNFPGRFSGRQFSNSRSEMNVSTLELGDSALYLCASSLGGYGYTFGSGTRLTVV.

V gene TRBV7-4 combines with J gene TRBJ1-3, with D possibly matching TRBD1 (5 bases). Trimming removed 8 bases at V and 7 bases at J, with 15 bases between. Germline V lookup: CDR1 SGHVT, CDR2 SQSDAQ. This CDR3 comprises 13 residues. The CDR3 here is CASLRGDRNTIYF. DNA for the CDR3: TGTGCCAGCCTCCGGGGGGACCGGAACACCATATATTTT.

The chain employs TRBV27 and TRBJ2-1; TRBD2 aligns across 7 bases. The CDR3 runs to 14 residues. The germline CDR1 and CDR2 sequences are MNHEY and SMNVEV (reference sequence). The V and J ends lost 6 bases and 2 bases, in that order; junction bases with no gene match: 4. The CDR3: CASRVLAAYNEQFF. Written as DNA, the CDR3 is TGTGCCAGCAGGGTTCTAGCGGCCTACAATGAGCAGTTCTTC.

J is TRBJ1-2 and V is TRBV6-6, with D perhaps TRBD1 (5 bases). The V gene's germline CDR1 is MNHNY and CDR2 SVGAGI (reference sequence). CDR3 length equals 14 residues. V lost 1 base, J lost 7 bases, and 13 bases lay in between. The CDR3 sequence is CASSYYGVGAGYTF. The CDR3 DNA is TGTGCCAGCAGTTACTATGGGGTTGGGGCTGGCTACACCTTC.

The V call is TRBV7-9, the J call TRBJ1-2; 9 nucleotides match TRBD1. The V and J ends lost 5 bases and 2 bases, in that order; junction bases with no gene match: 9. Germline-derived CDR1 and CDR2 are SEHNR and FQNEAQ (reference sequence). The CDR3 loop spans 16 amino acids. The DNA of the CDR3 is TGTGCCAGCAGCCTAGGGACAGGGATGGCGAACTATGGCTACACCTTC. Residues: CASSLGTGMANYGYTF.

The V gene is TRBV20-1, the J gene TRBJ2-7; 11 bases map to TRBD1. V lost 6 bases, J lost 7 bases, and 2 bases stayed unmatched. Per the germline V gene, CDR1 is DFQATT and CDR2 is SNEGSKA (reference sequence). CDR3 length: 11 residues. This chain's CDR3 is CSAGTGGEQYF. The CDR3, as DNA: TGCAGTGCCGGGACAGGGGGGGAGCAGTACTTC.

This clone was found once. The CDR3 DNA sequence: TGCGCCAGCAGCGATGGGACAGAGCTTAATGAAAAACTGTTTTTT. This sequence encodes CASSDGTELNEKLFF. The chain combines TRBV5-1 with TRBJ1-4; 7 bases map to TRBD1. Germline V gene lookup returns CDR1 SGHRS and CDR2 YFSETQ. V was clipped by 4 bases and J by 4 bases; unmatched bases: 7. CDR3 length: 15 amino acids.

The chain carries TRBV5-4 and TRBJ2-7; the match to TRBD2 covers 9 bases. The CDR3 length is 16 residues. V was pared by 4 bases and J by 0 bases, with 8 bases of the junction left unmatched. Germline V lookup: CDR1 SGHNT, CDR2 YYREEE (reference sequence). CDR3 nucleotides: TGTGCCAGCAGCCCCGGCGGTAGCGGGAGCTCCTACGAGCAGTACTTC. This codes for CASSPGGSGSSYEQYF.

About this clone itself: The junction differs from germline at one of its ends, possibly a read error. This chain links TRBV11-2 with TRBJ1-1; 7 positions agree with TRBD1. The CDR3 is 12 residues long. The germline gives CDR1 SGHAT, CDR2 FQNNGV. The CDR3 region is CASTLTGAEAFF. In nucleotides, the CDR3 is TGTGCCAGCACCTTAACAGGGGCTGAAGCTTTCTTT.

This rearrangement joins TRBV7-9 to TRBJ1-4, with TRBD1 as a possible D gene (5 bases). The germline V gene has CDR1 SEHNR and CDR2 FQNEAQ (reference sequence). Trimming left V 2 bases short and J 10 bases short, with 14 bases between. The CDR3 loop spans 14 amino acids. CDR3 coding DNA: TGTGCCAGCAGCTTATCCGCTCGGGGGGGAAAACTGTTTTTT. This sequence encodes CASSLSARGGKLFF.

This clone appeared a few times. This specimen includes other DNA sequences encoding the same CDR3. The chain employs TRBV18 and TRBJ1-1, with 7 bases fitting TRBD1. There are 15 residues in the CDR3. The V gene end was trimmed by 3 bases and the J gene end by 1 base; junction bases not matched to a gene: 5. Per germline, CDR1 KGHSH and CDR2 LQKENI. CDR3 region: CASSPETGSNTEAFF. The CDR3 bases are TGTGCCAGCTCACCTGAGACAGGGTCGAACACTGAAGCTTTCTTT.

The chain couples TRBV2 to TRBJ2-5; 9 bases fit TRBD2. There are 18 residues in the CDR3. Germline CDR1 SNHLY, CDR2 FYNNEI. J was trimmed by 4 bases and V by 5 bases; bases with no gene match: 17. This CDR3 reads CASSRPAGGDRYGETQYF. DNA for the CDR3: TGTGCCAGCAGTAGGCCAGCGGGGGGAGATCGGTACGGAGAGACCCAGTACTTC.

Here the CDR3 reads CASSERAISTDTQYF. The CDR3 coding sequence is TGTGCCAGCAGTGAAAGAGCGATCAGCACAGATACGCAGTATTTT. This chain links TRBV2 with TRBJ2-3; D is unresolved. The length of the CDR3 is 15 residues. V was pared by 2 bases and J by 0 bases, with 9 bases between. The germline CDR1 and CDR2 sequences are SNHLY and FYNNEI. Complete variable domain (other parts from reference TRBV2 and TRBJ2-3): EPEVTQTPSHQVTQMGQEVILRCVPISNHLYFYWYRQILGQKVEFLVSFYNNEISEKSEIFDDQFSVERPDGSNFTLKIRSTKLEDSAMYFCASSERAISTDTQYFGPGTRLTVL.